The rows below give T cell receptor beta chains drawn from one sample of a study of blood T cell repertoires in COVID-19. The assay was immunoSEQ multiplex PCR, and TCRdb's table has in-frame clones only and misses some. The profile shows about 82,000 clones, under 80% of them singletons. Sequenced material: peripheral blood. The receptors were gathered from a man aged 55 to 70 with COVID-19, enrolled during active disease. Both conserved end residues are part of each CDR3. D genes are given only for firm matches. Clone sizes are given selectively: once, few, many, or a class where the clone is expanded.

size	D	V	J	CDR3	DNA
-	TRBD2	TRBV3-1/TRBV3-2	TRBJ2-2	CASSQSSGGAAGELFF	TGTGCCAGCAGCCAAAGTAGCGGGGGGGCTGCCGGGGAGCTGTTTTTT
-	TRBD1	TRBV19	TRBJ1-2	CASSTPGQGLYGYTF	TGTGCCAGTAGTACCCCGGGACAGGGCCTGTATGGCTACACCTTC
-	-	TRBV5-1	TRBJ2-5	CASSLTSRGVIRVQETQYF	TGCGCCAGCAGCTTGACCTCGCGCGGGGTAATACGGGTCCAAGAGACCCAGTACTTC
few	-	TRBV4-1	TRBJ2-5	CASSQVTGTGETQYF	TGCGCCAGCAGCCAAGTGACAGGGACTGGCGAGACCCAGTACTTC
-	-	TRBV12-3/TRBV12-4	TRBJ1-6	CASSRGNKSPLHF	TGTGCCAGCAGTCGGGGTAATAAGTCACCCCTCCACTTT
-	-	TRBV18	TRBJ1-1	CASSAGGGTEAFF	TGTGCCAGCTCAGCGGGGGGAGGCACTGAAGCTTTCTTT
-	-	TRBV7-2	TRBJ1-4	CASSSTGPNEKLFF	TGTGCCAGCAGTTCGACAGGTCCTAATGAAAAACTGTTTTTT
few	-	TRBV5-4	TRBJ1-5	CASSYDSEPQHF	TGTGCCAGCAGCTACGACAGTGAGCCCCAGCATTTT
-	-	TRBV4-2	TRBJ1-1	CASSQGSMNTEAFF	TGTGCCAGCAGCCAAGGCAGTATGAACACTGAAGCTTTCTTT
once	-	TRBV7-8	TRBJ1-1	CASSVGQNTEAFF	TGTGCCAGCAGCGTGGGCCAGAACACTGAAGCTTTCTTT
-	-	TRBV5-5	TRBJ1-5	CASSRGGQPQHF	TGTGCCAGCAGCCGGGGGGGTCAGCCCCAGCATTTT
-	-	TRBV4-1	TRBJ1-1	CASSQDLAGTPEAFF	TGCGCCAGCAGCCAAGATCTTGCGGGGACCCCTGAAGCTTTCTTT
few	-	TRBV19	TRBJ1-6	CASSIPGIFDSPLHF	TGTGCCAGTAGTATACCGGGGATCTTTGATTCACCCCTCCACTTT
-	TRBD1	TRBV5-1	TRBJ2-7	CASSRTGPSSSEQYF	TGCGCCAGCAGCCGGACAGGACCAAGTTCTAGCGAGCAGTACTTC
-	TRBD1	TRBV18	TRBJ1-3	CASSEQGTGNTIYF	TGTGCCAGCTCGGAACAGGGGACTGGAAACACCATATATTTT
-	-	TRBV5-4	TRBJ2-7	CASSLDVRSSYEQYF	TGTGCCAGCAGCTTGGACGTGCGAAGCTCCTACGAGCAGTACTTC
-	TRBD1	TRBV5-4	TRBJ1-1	CASSGGTGKNTEAFF	TGTGCCAGCAGCGGAGGGACAGGGAAGAACACTGAAGCTTTCTTT
-	-	TRBV5-5	TRBJ2-7	CASSLAGGDTYEQYF	TGTGCCAGCAGCTTGGCCGGGGGAGACACCTACGAGCAGTACTTC
-	-	TRBV7-8	TRBJ2-3	CASSLGHQGRDTQYF	TGTGCCAGCAGCTTAGGCCATCAAGGGAGAGATACGCAGTATTTT
-	-	TRBV18	TRBJ1-4	CASSPPQVNEKLFF	TGTGCCAGCTCACCACCTCAGGTTAATGAAAAACTGTTTTTT
-	TRBD2	TRBV3-1/TRBV3-2	TRBJ2-4	CASSLSGDAKNIQYF	TGTGCCAGCAGCCTCAGCGGGGATGCCAAAAACATTCAGTACTTC
-	TRBD2	TRBV4-3	TRBJ2-3	CASSQDWTSGSTDTQYF	TGCGCCAGCAGCCAAGATTGGACTAGCGGGAGCACAGATACGCAGTATTTT
-	-	TRBV5-1	TRBJ1-1	CASSLAGGAEAFF	TGCGCCAGCAGCTTGGCAGGAGGGGCTGAAGCTTTCTTT
-	TRBD1	TRBV27	TRBJ2-2	CASSTFKASAGGSNTGELFF	TGTGCCAGCAGTACATTTAAGGCAAGCGCAGGGGGCTCCAACACCGGGGAGCTGTTTTTT
-	TRBD2	TRBV4-3	TRBJ2-2	CASSPVLAGGPGTGELFF	TGCGCCAGCAGCCCAGTCCTAGCGGGAGGGCCGGGGACCGGGGAGCTGTTTTTT
-	TRBD1	TRBV6-5	TRBJ2-3	CASSDRGDTQYF	TGTGCCAGCAGCGACAGGGGTGATACGCAGTATTTT
-	-	TRBV19	TRBJ2-1	CASSINTGRGKDEQFF	TGTGCCAGTAGTATAAACACCGGTCGGGGGAAGGATGAGCAGTTCTTC
-	-	TRBV12-2	TRBJ2-7	CASRQTLAGEFGEQYF	TGTGCAAGTCGCCAGACACTAGCGGGAGAATTCGGCGAGCAGTACTTC
-	-	TRBV9	TRBJ2-3	CASSAGVRSTPTDTQYF	TGTGCCAGCAGCGCGGGGGTACGGTCTACACCCACAGATACGCAGTATTTT
few	TRBD1	TRBV18	TRBJ2-3	CASSPKDRLRDTQYF	TGTGCCAGCTCACCTAAGGACAGGCTAAGAGATACGCAGTATTTT
-	-	TRBV5-1	TRBJ1-4	CASSPRGKDEKLFF	TGCGCCAGCAGCCCTAGGGGGAAGGATGAAAAACTGTTTTTT
once	-	TRBV7-9	TRBJ2-5	CASRTSGQETQYF	TGTGCCAGCCGTACGTCGGGGCAAGAGACCCAGTACTTC
many	-	TRBV19	TRBJ2-1	CASSTARGFANEQFF	TGTGCCAGTAGTACCGCCCGAGGGTTCGCCAATGAGCAGTTCTTC
-	-	TRBV21-1	TRBJ2-7	CASSTGTGGDEQYF	TGTGCCAGCAGCACCGGGACAGGGGGCGACGAGCAGTACTTC
-	TRBD1	TRBV9	TRBJ1-2	CASSREGQGATGYTF	TGTGCCAGCAGCCGTGAGGGGCAGGGGGCTACTGGCTACACCTTC
-	-	TRBV7-2	TRBJ2-3	CASSPQGTDTQYF	TGTGCCAGCAGCCCCCAGGGAACAGATACGCAGTATTTT
-	-	TRBV10-2	TRBJ2-2	CASRGLATGELFF	TGCGCCAGCAGGGGGCTGGCCACCGGGGAGCTGTTTTTT
-	-	TRBV7-9	TRBJ2-5	CASSLLTAQETQYF	TGTGCCAGCAGCTTACTAACAGCCCAAGAGACCCAGTACTTC
-	-	TRBV29-1	TRBJ2-5	CSVALTAETQYF	TGCAGCGTGGCCCTGACAGCGGAGACCCAGTACTTC
-	-	TRBV5-1	TRBJ2-4	CASSLAPGSLAKNIQYF	TGCGCCAGCAGCTTGGCCCCCGGGTCTCTAGCCAAAAACATTCAGTACTTC
-	-	TRBV25-1	TRBJ2-1	CASSEPGSYNEQFF	TGTGCCAGCAGTGAACCGGGTTCCTACAATGAGCAGTTCTTC
-	-	TRBV19	TRBJ2-1	CASSSPAAYNEQFF	TGTGCCAGTAGTTCGCCGGCGGCCTACAATGAGCAGTTCTTC
-	-	TRBV7-9	TRBJ2-3	CASSLQAGRTDTQYF	TGTGCCAGCAGCCTCCAGGCGGGGCGCACAGATACGCAGTATTTT
-	TRBD1	TRBV9	TRBJ2-5	CASSTRGQESRETQYF	TGTGCCAGCAGCACGCGGGGACAGGAGTCCCGAGAGACCCAGTACTTC
-	TRBD2	TRBV4-3	TRBJ2-7	CASSRSGTSGLVRNEQYF	TGCGCCAGCAGCCGATCCGGGACTAGCGGCCTAGTCAGGAACGAGCAGTACTTC
-	-	TRBV2	TRBJ1-1	CATTVNTEAFF	TGTGCCACAACAGTGAACACTGAAGCTTTCTTT
-	TRBD2	TRBV11-2	TRBJ2-1	CASSLVAGGWSYNEQFF	TGTGCCAGCAGCTTAGTAGCGGGAGGGTGGTCCTACAATGAGCAGTTCTTC
few	TRBD1	TRBV18	TRBJ2-5	CASSLDRGRTGETQYF	TGTGCCAGCTCACTAGACAGGGGCCGTACCGGGGAGACCCAGTACTTC
-	-	TRBV7-9	TRBJ2-1	CASTIPVMGRGNGNEQFF	TGTGCCAGCACCATCCCCGTTATGGGAAGGGGCAACGGCAATGAGCAGTTCTTC
-	-	TRBV19	TRBJ2-3	CASSPPGGTTDTQYF	TGTGCCAGTAGCCCCCCCGGAGGCACCACAGATACGCAGTATTTT
-	-	TRBV18	TRBJ1-1	CASSPGQNTEAFF	TGTGCCAGCTCACCGGGCCAGAACACTGAAGCTTTCTTT
-	TRBD1	TRBV18	TRBJ2-2	CASSPTTGSPNTGELFF	TGTGCCAGCTCACCAACGACAGGGTCCCCGAACACCGGGGAGCTGTTTTTT
-	-	TRBV9	TRBJ2-1	CASSALDGTPRNEQFF	TGTGCCAGCAGCGCCCTAGACGGGACTCCGCGTAATGAGCAGTTCTTC
-	TRBD2	TRBV9	TRBJ2-7	CASSPLAGSSYEQYF	TGTGCCAGCAGCCCTTTAGCGGGAAGTTCCTACGAGCAGTACTTC
-	-	TRBV18	TRBJ1-5	CASSPSAGNQPQHF	TGTGCCAGCTCACCAAGTGCAGGGAATCAGCCCCAGCATTTT
once	-	TRBV7-3	TRBJ2-5	CASSPGFGETQYF	TGTGCCAGCAGCCCAGGGTTTGGAGAGACCCAGTACTTC
-	-	TRBV25-1	TRBJ2-2	CASSDHTGYTGELFF	TGTGCCAGCAGTGACCATACAGGGTACACCGGGGAGCTGTTTTTT
once	-	TRBV18	TRBJ1-1	CASSPRGGEAFF	TGTGCCAGCTCACCACGGGGGGGCGAGGCTTTCTTT
-	-	TRBV7-2	TRBJ2-7	CASSFGLVEQYF	TGTGCCAGCAGCTTCGGACTGGTAGAGCAGTACTTC